This T cell receptor beta chain stems from a study of blood T cells in healthy people across ages. V was pared by 2 bases and J by 4 bases, with 6 bases of the junction left unmatched. Germline lookup yields CDR1 SGHKS and CDR2 YYEKEE (reference sequence). The length of the CDR3 is 16 residues. Together with a sample-barcoded 5' primer, a J-beta primer mix was included in a second PCR lasting roughly 6 to 12 cycles. One entry per CDR3 protein, called by TCRdb with MiXCR from the 5' RACE reads. The table records some 1.4 million distinct CDR3 sequences, approximately 40% of them present only once. PBMCs numbering at least 6 million were isolated per sample.

This chain links TRBV5-5 with TRBJ1-2, with 12 positions matching TRBD1. The clonotype comes from a young woman in good health. Sequenced sample: blood. CDR3 DNA: TGTGCCAGCAGCTTAACGGGGACAGGGGGCGGCTATGGCTACACCTTC. The encoded protein is CASSLTGTGGGYGYTF.